The 19 T cell receptor beta chains below were found in one sample sequenced in a study of identical twins. TCRdb analysed the 5' RACE reads with MiXCR anew, one entry per CDR3 protein. The sample holds fewer than 900,000 distinct CDR3 sequences; 21% are singletons and the top ten take 4.3%. These data also featured in a second study, about T cells expressing NK-cell markers.

Sequenced material: PBMCs. Every receptor here comes from a woman under 30 in good health.

The J gene is TRBJ2-7, the V gene TRBV20-1; D remains ambiguous. V lost 3 bases, J lost 4 bases, and 10 bases lay in between. CDR1 and CDR2 from the germline V gene are DFQATT and SNEGSKA (reference sequence). The CDR3 consists of 12 residues. The CDR3 sequence is CSARALGYEQYF. DNA of the CDR3: TGCAGTGCTAGGGCCCTTGGATACGAGCAGTACTTC.

This clonotype was seen more than once but under ten times. The rearrangement uses TRBV2 and TRBJ2-1, with 8 positions matching TRBD2. The CDR3 consists of 13 residues. With 6 bases clipped from V and 5 bases from J, the junction kept 3 bases outside the gene matches. Germline CDR1 is SNHLY and CDR2 is FYNNEI. CDR3 bases: TGTGCCAGCAGGCGGGGGGCGAACAATGAGCAGTTCTTC. It yields the protein CASRRGANNEQFF.

This clonotype showed up many times. The chain has TRBV29-1 and TRBJ2-7; unclear D gene. Germline V lookup: CDR1 SQVTM, CDR2 ANQGSEA. The CDR3 runs 12 residues. With 3 bases removed from V and 6 bases from J, the gap between germline ends came to 12 bases. The CDR3: CSVEALAREQYF. The CDR3 DNA sequence: TGCAGCGTTGAGGCGTTGGCCCGCGAGCAGTACTTC.

V gene TRBV20-1 combines with J gene TRBJ2-1; D ambiguous. Looked up from germline, CDR1 is DFQATT and CDR2 is SNEGSKA (reference sequence). The CDR3 contains 12 residues. The V end was cut by 5 bases, the J end by 6 bases, with 11 bases between. The CDR3, as DNA: TGCAGTGCTTTACAGTCAGCCAATGAGCAGTTCTTC. Translated: CSALQSANEQFF.

In this sample, this clonotype turned up a few times. This chain connects TRBV5-1 to TRBJ2-1; 10 bases align to TRBD2. This CDR3 is built from 15 residues. V trimming: 1 base; J trimming: 8 bases; junction bases outside the gene matches: 6. Looked up from germline, CDR1 is SGHRS and CDR2 is YFSETQ. The CDR3, as DNA: TGCGCCAGCAGCTTGAGGCTAGCGGGAGTCCATGAGCAGTTCTTC. As protein: CASSLRLAGVHEQFF.

This clonotype has a count of ten or more. V usage is TRBV7-9 and J usage is TRBJ2-3; the D is unclear. The V gene's germline CDR1 is SEHNR and CDR2 FQNEAQ (reference sequence). The CDR3 has 13 amino acids. V was clipped by 1 base and J by 3 bases, with 5 bases between them. The CDR3, as DNA: TGTGCCAGCAGCTTAGACCCAACAGATACGCAGTATTTT. Protein sequence: CASSLDPTDTQYF.

This clonotype was recorded a few times. The chain links TRBV6-5 to TRBJ2-7, with 10 bases fitting TRBD1. The length of the CDR3 is 14 residues. The trim removed 0 bases at V and 6 bases at J, leaving 2 bases unmatched. The germline V gene encodes CDR1 MNHEY and CDR2 SVGAGI. The DNA for the CDR3 is TGTGCCAGCAGTTACTCGACAGGGGGCGGCGAGCAGTACTTC. Translation: CASSYSTGGGEQYF.

This chain joins TRBV20-1 and TRBJ2-1, with D possibly called TRBD1 or TRBD2 (6 bases each). V lost 3 bases to trimming and J lost 2 bases, with 11 bases between them. Germline loops: CDR1 DFQATT, CDR2 SNEGSKA (reference sequence). CDR3 size: 14 residues. The CDR3 DNA is TGCAGTGCTAGCCGGGGGCCCACCTACAATGAGCAGTTCTTC. This gives the protein CSASRGPTYNEQFF.

In its sample, this clonotype was seen many times. The chain carries TRBV20-1 and TRBJ2-2; D unclear. Germline V gene data show CDR1 as DFQATT and CDR2 as SNEGSKA (reference sequence). The CDR3 runs to 13 residues. Trimming left V 0 bases short and J 5 bases short, with 7 bases between. CDR3 region: CSARDVGTGELFF. The CDR3 region has the DNA TGCAGTGCTAGAGATGTAGGAACCGGGGAGCTGTTTTTT.

This chain uses TRBV5-1 with TRBJ2-1, with D unclear. The CDR3 loop spans 14 amino acids. V was cut by 5 bases and J by 0 bases, with 9 bases left in between. From germline, CDR1 is SGHRS and CDR2 YFSETQ. CDR3 protein: CASRMGSSYNEQFF. The CDR3, as DNA: TGCGCCAGCAGGATGGGGTCCTCCTACAATGAGCAGTTCTTC.

The genes are TRBV11-3 and TRBJ2-3; TRBD2 agrees at 8 bases. This CDR3 is 16 amino acids long. Germline CDR1 SGHNT, CDR2 YENEEA. The ends lost 5 bases at V and 2 bases at J; junction bases unmatched: 9. The CDR3 nucleotides are TGTGCCAGCAGCCTACGGGGGCGGGGGGTCACAGATACGCAGTATTTT. Protein product: CASSLRGRGVTDTQYF.

This chain joins TRBV29-1 and TRBJ2-7; 7 positions agree with TRBD1. V was clipped by 4 bases and J by 4 bases; unmatched bases: 7. Looked up from germline, CDR1 is SQVTM and CDR2 is ANQGSEA. The CDR3 is 13 residues long. Here the CDR3 DNA reads TGCAGCGTTGGGGGACAGTTCGGATACGAGCAGTACTTC. It yields the protein CSVGGQFGYEQYF.

The V gene is TRBV12-3 or TRBV12-4, the J gene TRBJ1-5, with D perhaps TRBD1 (5 bases). The CDR3 length is 15 residues. Deletions cut 5 bases from V and 4 bases from J, with 15 bases between. CDR3 region: CASSLPGGKNQPQHF. The CDR3 region has the DNA TGTGCCAGCAGTCTCCCTGGGGGGAAGAATCAGCCCCAGCATTTT.

This clonotype was recorded at least ten times. The gene calls are TRBV7-2 and TRBJ2-3; 11 bases are shared with TRBD2. There are 16 residues in the CDR3. V lost 2 bases and J lost 5; bases outside the gene matches: 6. Germline-derived CDR1 and CDR2 are SGHTA and FQGNSA. CDR3 nucleotides: TGTGCCAGCAGCTTATTAGCGGGAGGGTCCCAAGATACGCAGTATTTT. This encodes CASSLLAGGSQDTQYF.

This clonotype was picked up many times. The chain combines TRBV20-1 with TRBJ1-1, with 9 bases identical to TRBD1. The ends lost 4 bases at V and 6 bases at J; junction bases unmatched: 6. In germline, CDR1 is DFQATT, CDR2 SNEGSKA (reference sequence). There are 13 residues in the CDR3. The CDR3 spells CSAMDRGNAEAFF. DNA of the CDR3: TGCAGTGCTATGGACAGGGGTAACGCTGAAGCTTTCTTT.

The chain recombines TRBV5-1 with TRBJ2-7; 11 bases map to TRBD2. The CDR3 has 17 residues. With 1 base clipped from V and 4 bases from J, the junction kept 10 bases outside the gene matches. CDR1 and CDR2 from the germline V gene are SGHRS and YFSETQ. The CDR3 DNA sequence: TGCGCCAGCAGCTTGCGTCATACTAGCGGGAGAGGTTACGAGCAGTACTTC. It specifies CASSLRHTSGRGYEQYF.

This clonotype was detected a few times. J is TRBJ1-1 and V is TRBV12-5, with D unresolved. The germline V and J ends were trimmed by 2 bases and 5 bases, with 3 bases remaining between them. The CDR3 totals 11 residues. Germline values: CDR1 LGHNT, CDR2 FRNRAP. CDR3 DNA sequence: TGTGCTAGTGGTTTGTCTACTGAAGCTTTCTTT. It codes for CASGLSTEAFF.

The chain uses TRBV29-1 and TRBJ1-1; no clear D. This CDR3 region has 11 residues. Germline CDR1 is SQVTM and CDR2 is ANQGSEA. V lost 4 bases and J 8 bases, leaving 11 bases between the germline ends. CDR3 loop: CSVGRSIEAFF. The CDR3 DNA sequence: TGCAGCGTTGGAAGGTCCATCGAAGCTTTCTTT.

This clonotype appeared many times. The chain has TRBV7-9 and TRBJ2-2; possible D gene TRBD1, 5 bases. CDR3 length: 15 residues. The V end lost 3 bases, the J end lost 1 base, and 9 bases lay between the germline ends. In germline, CDR1 is SEHNR, CDR2 FQNEAQ (reference sequence). This CDR3 reads CASSFGQGNTGELFF. The CDR3 DNA follows: TGTGCCAGCAGCTTTGGTCAGGGGAACACCGGGGAGCTGTTTTTT.